This TCR beta chain was captured in a study of shared clonotypes between healthy human individuals. Notes on the study in general: The generation probabilities recorded for non-shared clonotypes fell below those of clonotypes shared by all four donors.

CD45RO negativity and positive selection for CCR7 defined naive CD8 cells, a population that excluded terminally differentiated effector memory CD45RA+ cells. Donation came from healthy HIV-negative adults that had no recent acute infections or vaccinations. Sequencing used immunoSEQ multiplex PCR; TCRdb keeps in-frame clones, though not all of them. The table has about 2.1 million clones, about 93% seen once. For this clone: What it binds is not known.

V lost 5 bases and J lost 5; bases outside the gene matches: 10. The CDR3 contains 15 residues. Germline V CDR1 and CDR2: SEHNR, FQNEAQ (reference sequence). The sample was naive CD8+ T cells from PBMCs. The clonotype comes from a man younger than 35 in good health. Some clones in this sample may be carry-over from other donors' samples. The V gene is TRBV7-9, the J gene TRBJ1-1; 8 bases map to TRBD1. Here the CDR3 reads CASSRPAGGWTEAFF. In DNA, the CDR3 is TGTGCCAGCAGCCGACCCGCAGGGGGCTGGACTGAAGCTTTCTTT.